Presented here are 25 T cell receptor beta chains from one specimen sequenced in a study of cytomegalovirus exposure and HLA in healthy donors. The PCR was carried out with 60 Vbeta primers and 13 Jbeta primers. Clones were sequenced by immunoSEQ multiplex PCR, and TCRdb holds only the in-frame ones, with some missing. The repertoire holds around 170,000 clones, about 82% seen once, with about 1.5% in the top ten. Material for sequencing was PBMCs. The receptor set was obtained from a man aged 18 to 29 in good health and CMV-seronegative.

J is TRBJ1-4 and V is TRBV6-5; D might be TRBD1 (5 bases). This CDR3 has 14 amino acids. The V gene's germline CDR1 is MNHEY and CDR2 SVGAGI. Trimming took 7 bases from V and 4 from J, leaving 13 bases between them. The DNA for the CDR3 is TGTGCCAGCACCTGGCAGGGCGGTAATGAAAAACTGTTTTTT. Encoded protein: CASTWQGGNEKLFF.

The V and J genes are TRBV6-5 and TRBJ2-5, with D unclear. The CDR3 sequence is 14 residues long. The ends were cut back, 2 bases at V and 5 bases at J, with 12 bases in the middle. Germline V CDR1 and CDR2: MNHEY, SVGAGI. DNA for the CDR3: TGTGCCAGCAGTTACATCACAAAAATGGAGACCCAGTACTTC. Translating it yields CASSYITKMETQYF.

CDR3 coding DNA: TGCGCCAGCAGCCAAGTGACAGTTAGACCTGAAGCTTTCTTT. Protein: CASSQVTVRPEAFF. The chain has TRBV4-1 and TRBJ1-1, with D perhaps TRBD1 (5 bases). The ends were cut back, 1 base at V and 6 bases at J, with 12 bases in the middle. The CDR3 has 14 amino acids. CDR1 and CDR2 (germline): MGHRA, YSYEKL.

CDR3 loop: CASSLRRARGQFF. For the CDR3, the DNA is TGTGCCAGCAGTTTACGGCGGGCCCGAGGGCAGTTCTTC. This sequence joins TRBV28 and TRBJ2-1; the D gene is possibly TRBD2 (5 bases). Trimming took 2 bases from V and 12 from J, leaving 14 bases between them. This CDR3 is 13 amino acids long. Germline loops: CDR1 MDHEN, CDR2 SYDVKM.

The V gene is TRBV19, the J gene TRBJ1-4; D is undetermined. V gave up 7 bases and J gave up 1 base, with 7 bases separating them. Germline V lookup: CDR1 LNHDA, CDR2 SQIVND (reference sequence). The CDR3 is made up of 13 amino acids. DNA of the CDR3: TGTGCCAGTATTGGCAGAACTAATGAAAAACTGTTTTTT. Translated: CASIGRTNEKLFF.

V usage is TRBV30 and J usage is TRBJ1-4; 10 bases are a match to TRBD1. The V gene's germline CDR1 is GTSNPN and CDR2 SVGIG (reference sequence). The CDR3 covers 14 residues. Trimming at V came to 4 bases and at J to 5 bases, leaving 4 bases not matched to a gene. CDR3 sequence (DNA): TGTGCCTGGATGGGACAGGGGATAAATGAAAAACTGTTTTTT. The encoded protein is CAWMGQGINEKLFF.

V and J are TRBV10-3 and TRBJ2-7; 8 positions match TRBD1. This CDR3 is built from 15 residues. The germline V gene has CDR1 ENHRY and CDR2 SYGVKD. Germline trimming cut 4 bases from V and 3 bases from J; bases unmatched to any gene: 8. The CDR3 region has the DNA TGTGCCATCAGTGCGTTGGACAGGGCTCTCTACGAGCAGTACTTC. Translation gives CAISALDRALYEQYF.

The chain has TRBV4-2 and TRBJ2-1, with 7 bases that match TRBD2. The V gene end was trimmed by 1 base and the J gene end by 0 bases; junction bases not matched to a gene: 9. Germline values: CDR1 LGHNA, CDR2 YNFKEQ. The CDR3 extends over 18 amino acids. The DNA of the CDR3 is TGTGCCAGCAGCCAAGGCGGGAGACTGATCAGCTCCTACAATGAGCAGTTCTTC. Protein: CASSQGGRLISSYNEQFF.

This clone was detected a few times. The CDR3, as DNA: TGTGCCAGCAGTGCCGGGACAGGAAGCTCCTACGAGCAGTACTTC. It yields the protein CASSAGTGSSYEQYF. The chain carries TRBV27 and TRBJ2-7, with TRBD1 matching over 8 bases. This CDR3 comprises 15 residues. J was trimmed by 0 bases and V by 5 bases; bases with no gene match: 6. The germline CDR1 and CDR2 sequences are MNHEY and SMNVEV (reference sequence).

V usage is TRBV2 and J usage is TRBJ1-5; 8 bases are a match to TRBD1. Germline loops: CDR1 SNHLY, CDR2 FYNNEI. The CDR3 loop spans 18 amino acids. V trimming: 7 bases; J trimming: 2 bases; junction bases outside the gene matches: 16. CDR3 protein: CASTRQRPIQGGNQPQHF. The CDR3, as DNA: TGTGCCAGCACCCGCCAACGACCTATACAGGGGGGCAATCAGCCCCAGCATTTT.

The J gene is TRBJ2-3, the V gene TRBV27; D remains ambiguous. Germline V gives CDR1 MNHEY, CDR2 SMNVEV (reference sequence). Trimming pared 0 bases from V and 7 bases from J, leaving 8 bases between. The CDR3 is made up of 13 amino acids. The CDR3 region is CASSLSAGNTQYF. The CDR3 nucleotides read TGTGCCAGCAGTTTATCTGCAGGAAATACGCAGTATTTT.

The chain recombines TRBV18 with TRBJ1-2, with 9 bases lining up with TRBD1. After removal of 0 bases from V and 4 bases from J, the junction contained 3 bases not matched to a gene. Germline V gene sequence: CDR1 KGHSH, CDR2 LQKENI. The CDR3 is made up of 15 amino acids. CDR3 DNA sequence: TGTGCCAGCTCACCACCGGACAGGGGCCCCTATGGCTACACCTTC. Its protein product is CASSPPDRGPYGYTF.

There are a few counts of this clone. CDR3 sequence reads: CAISLTGAYEQYF. CDR3 DNA sequence: TGTGCCATCAGCCTCACAGGGGCCTACGAGCAGTACTTC. The chain combines TRBV10-3 with TRBJ2-7, with TRBD1 matching 7 bases. In germline, CDR1 is ENHRY, CDR2 SYGVKD. The CDR3 runs 13 residues. V shed 6 bases and J 2 bases; nucleotides not matched to a gene: 4.

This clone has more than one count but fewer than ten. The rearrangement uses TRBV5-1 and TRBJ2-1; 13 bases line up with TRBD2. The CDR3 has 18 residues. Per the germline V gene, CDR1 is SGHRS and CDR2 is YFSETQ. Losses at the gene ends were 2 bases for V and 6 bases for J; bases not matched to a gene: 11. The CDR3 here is CASSFHRGLAGDINEQFF. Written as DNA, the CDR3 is TGCGCCAGCAGCTTTCACAGAGGACTAGCGGGAGATATCAATGAGCAGTTCTTC.

The CDR3: CASSSPGGKGGYTF. CDR3 nucleotide sequence: TGTGCCAGCAGTTCTCCCGGGGGAAAAGGGGGCTACACCTTC. J is TRBJ1-2 and V is TRBV28, with D perhaps matching TRBD1 (5 bases). CDR1 and CDR2 (germline): MDHEN, SYDVKM. This CDR3 region has 14 residues. V was shortened by 4 bases and J by 8 bases, with 17 bases between the two germline ends.

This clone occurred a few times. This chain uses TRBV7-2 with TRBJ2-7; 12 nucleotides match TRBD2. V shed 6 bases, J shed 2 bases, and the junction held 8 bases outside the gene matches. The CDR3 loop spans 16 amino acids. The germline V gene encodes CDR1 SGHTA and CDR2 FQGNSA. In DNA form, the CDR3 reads TGTGCCAGCAGTGAAGCTAGCGGGGGGGCCCCCTACGAGCAGTACTTC. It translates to CASSEASGGAPYEQYF.

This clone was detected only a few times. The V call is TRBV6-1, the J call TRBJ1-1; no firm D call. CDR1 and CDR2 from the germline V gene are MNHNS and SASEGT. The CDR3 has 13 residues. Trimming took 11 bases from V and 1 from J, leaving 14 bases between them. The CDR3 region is CAGRVGKNTEAFF. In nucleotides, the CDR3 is TGTGCCGGTAGGGTCGGGAAGAACACTGAAGCTTTCTTT.

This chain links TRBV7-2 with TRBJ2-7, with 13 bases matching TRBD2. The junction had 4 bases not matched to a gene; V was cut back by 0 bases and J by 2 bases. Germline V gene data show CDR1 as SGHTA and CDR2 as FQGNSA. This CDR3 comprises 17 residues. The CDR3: CASSLAALAGGPYEQYF. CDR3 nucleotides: TGTGCCAGCAGCTTAGCGGCACTAGCGGGAGGGCCCTACGAGCAGTACTTC.

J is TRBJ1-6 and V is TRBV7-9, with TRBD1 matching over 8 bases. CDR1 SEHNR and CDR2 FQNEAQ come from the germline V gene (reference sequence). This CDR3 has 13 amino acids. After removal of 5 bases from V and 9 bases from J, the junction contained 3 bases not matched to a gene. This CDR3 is CASSPGQGSPLHF. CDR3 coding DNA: TGTGCCAGCAGCCCCGGACAGGGTTCACCCCTCCACTTT. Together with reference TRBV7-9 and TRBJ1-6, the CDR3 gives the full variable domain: DTGVSQNPRHKITKRGQNVTFRCDPISEHNRLYWYRQTLGQGPEFLTYFQNEAQLEKSRLLSDRFSAERPKGSFSTLEIQRTEQGDSAMYLCASSPGQGSPLHFGNGTRLTVT.

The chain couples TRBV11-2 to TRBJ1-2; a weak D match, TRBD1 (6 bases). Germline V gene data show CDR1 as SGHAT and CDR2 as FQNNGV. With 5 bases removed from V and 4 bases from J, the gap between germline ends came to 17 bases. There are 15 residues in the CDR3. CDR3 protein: CASSPRTANTYGYTF. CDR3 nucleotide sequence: TGTGCCAGCAGCCCGAGGACAGCTAATACCTATGGCTACACCTTC.

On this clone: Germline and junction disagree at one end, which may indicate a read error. The DNA of the CDR3 is TGTGCCTGGAGTGTAGGGGGACAGTGGAACTCTGAAGCTTTCTTT. Residues: CAWSVGGQWNSEAFF. The V and J genes are TRBV30 and TRBJ1-1; 7 bases are a match to TRBD1. The CDR3 consists of 15 residues. Germline V gene data show CDR1 as GTSNPN and CDR2 as SVGIG (reference sequence).

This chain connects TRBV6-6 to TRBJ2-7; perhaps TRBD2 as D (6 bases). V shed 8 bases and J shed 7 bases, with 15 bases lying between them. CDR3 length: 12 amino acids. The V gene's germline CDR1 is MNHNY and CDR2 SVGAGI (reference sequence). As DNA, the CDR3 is TGTGCCAGCTGGCGGGGCTGGGGGGAGCAGTACTTC. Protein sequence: CASWRGWGEQYF.

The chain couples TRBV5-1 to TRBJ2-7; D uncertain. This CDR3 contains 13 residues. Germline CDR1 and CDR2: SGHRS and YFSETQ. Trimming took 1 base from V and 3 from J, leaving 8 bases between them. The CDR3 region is CASSLSLLYEQYF. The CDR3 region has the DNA TGCGCCAGCAGCTTGTCACTTCTCTACGAGCAGTACTTC.

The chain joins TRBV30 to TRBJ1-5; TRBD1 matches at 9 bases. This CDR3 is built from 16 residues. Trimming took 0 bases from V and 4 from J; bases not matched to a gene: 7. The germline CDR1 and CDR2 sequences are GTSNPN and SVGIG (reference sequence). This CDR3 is CAWSVQTDRGNQPQHF. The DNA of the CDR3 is TGTGCCTGGAGTGTACAAACGGACAGGGGAAATCAGCCCCAGCATTTT. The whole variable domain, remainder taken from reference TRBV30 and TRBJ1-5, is SQTIHQWPATLVQPVGSPLSLECTVEGTSNPNLYWYRQAAGRGLQLLFYSVGIGQISSEVPQNLSASRPQDRQFILSSKKLLLSDSGFYLCAWSVQTDRGNQPQHFGDGTRLSIL.

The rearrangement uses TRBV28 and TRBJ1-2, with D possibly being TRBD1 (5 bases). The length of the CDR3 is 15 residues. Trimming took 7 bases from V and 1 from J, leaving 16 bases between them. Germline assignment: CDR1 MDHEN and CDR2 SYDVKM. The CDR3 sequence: CASIPPGRGNYGYTF. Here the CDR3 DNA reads TGTGCCAGCATCCCCCCGGGGAGGGGTAACTATGGCTACACCTTC.